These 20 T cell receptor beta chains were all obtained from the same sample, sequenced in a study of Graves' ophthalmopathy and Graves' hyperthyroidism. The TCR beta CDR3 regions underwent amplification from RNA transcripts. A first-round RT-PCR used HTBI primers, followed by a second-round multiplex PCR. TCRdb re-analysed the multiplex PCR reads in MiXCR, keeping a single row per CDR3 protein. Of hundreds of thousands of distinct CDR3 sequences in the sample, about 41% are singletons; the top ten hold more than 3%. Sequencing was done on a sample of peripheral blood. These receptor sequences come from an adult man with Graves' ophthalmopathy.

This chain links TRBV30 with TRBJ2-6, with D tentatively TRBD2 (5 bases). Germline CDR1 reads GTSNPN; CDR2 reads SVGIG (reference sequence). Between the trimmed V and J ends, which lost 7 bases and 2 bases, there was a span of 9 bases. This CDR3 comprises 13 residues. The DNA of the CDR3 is TGTGCCTTTGGGAGTGCTGGGGCCAACGTCCTGACTTTC. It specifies CAFGSAGANVLTF.

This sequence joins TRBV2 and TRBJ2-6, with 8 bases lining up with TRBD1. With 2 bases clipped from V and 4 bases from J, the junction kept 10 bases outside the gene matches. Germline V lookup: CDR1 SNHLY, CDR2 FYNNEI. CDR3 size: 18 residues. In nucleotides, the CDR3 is TGTGCCAGCAGTGAACGAGGCAGGGGGCTGTCCGGGGCCAACGTCCTGACTTTC. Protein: CASSERGRGLSGANVLTF.

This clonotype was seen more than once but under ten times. The CDR3 region has the DNA TGCAGTGCTGGCCCCAGGGTTGGTTCACCCCTCCACTTT. Its translation is CSAGPRVGSPLHF. The V and J genes are TRBV20-1 and TRBJ1-6; a weak D match, TRBD1 (5 bases). The V end lost 5 bases, the J end lost 9 bases, and 14 bases lay between the germline ends. Germline V lookup: CDR1 DFQATT, CDR2 SNEGSKA (reference sequence). This CDR3 region has 13 residues.

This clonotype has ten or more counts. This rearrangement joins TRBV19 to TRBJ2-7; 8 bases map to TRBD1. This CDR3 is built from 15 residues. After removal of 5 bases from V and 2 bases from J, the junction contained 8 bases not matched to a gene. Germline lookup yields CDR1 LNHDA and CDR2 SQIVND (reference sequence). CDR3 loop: CASSLPGTGPYEQYF. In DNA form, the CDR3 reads TGTGCCAGTAGTCTCCCCGGGACAGGACCCTACGAGCAGTACTTC. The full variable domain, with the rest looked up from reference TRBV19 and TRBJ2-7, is DGGITQSPKYLFRKEGQNVTLSCEQNLNHDAMYWYRQDPGQGLRLIYYSQIVNDFQKGDIAEGYSVSREKKESFPLTVTSAQKNPTAFYLCASSLPGTGPYEQYFGPGTRLTVT.

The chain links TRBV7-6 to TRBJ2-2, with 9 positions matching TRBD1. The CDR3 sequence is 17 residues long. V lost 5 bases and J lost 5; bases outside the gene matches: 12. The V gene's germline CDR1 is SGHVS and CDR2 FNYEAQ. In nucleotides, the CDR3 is TGTGCCAGCAGCGTACCACAGGGGGCGGAGTTGACCGGGGAGCTGTTTTTT. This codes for CASSVPQGAELTGELFF.

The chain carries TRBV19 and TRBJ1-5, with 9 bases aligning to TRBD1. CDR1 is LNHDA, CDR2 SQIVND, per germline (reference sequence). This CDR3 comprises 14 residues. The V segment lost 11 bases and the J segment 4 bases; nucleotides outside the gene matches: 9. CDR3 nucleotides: TGTGCCTGGGCCGGGACAGGGTTAAATCAGCCCCAGCATTTT. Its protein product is CAWAGTGLNQPQHF.

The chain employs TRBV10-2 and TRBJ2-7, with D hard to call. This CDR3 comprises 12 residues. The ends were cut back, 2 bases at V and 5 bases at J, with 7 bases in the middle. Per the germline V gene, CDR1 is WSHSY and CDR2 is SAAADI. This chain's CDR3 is CASSELSNEQYF. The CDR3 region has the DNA TGCGCCAGCAGTGAGCTCTCTAACGAGCAGTACTTC.

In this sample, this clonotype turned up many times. The CDR3 sequence: CSARRSGGQQTGELFF. Written as DNA, the CDR3 is TGCAGTGCTAGACGCTCAGGCGGGCAGCAGACCGGGGAGCTGTTTTTT. The rearrangement uses TRBV20-1 and TRBJ2-2; D may be TRBD2 (5 bases). V was trimmed by 2 bases and J by 5 bases, leaving 18 bases between them. The CDR3 loop spans 16 amino acids. Germline V CDR1 and CDR2: DFQATT, SNEGSKA (reference sequence).

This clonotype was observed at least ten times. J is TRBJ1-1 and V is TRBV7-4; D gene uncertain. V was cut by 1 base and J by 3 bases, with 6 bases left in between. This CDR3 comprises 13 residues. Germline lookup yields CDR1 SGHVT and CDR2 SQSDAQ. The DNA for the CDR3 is TGTGCCAGCAGCTTAGTGAGGGACACTGAAGCTTTCTTT. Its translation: CASSLVRDTEAFF.

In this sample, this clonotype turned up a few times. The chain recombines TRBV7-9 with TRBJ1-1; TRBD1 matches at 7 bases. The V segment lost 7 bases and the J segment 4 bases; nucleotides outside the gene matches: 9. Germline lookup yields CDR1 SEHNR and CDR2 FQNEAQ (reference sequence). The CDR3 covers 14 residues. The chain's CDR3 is CASIRTGSPTEAFF. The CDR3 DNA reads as TGTGCCAGCATCAGGACAGGCTCTCCCACTGAAGCTTTCTTT.

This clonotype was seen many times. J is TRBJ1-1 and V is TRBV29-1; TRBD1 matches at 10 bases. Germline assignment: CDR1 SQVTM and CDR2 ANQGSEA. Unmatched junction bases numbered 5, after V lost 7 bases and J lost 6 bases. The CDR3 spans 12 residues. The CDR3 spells CSAGQGGAEAFF. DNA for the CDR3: TGCAGCGCAGGACAGGGGGGGGCTGAAGCTTTCTTT.

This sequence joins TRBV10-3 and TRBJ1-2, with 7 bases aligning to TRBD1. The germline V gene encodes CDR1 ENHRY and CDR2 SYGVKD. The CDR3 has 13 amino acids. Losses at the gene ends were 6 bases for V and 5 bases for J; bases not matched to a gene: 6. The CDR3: CAIRTGRGYGYTF. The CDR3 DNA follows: TGTGCCATCAGGACAGGGAGGGGGTATGGCTACACCTTC.

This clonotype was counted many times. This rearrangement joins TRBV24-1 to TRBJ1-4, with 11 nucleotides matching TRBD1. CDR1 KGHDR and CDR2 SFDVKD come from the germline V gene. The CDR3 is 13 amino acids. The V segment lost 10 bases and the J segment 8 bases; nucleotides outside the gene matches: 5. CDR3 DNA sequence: TGTGCCACGTTGGGACAGGGGGAAGAAAAACTGTTTTTT. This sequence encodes CATLGQGEEKLFF.

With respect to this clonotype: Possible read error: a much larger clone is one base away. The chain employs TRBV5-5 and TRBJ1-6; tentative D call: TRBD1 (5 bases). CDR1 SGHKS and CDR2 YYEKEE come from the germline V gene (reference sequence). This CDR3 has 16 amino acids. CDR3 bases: TGTGTCAGCAGCTTGGCGGCGTCCAGGGACGGTTCACCCCTCCACTTT. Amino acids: CVSSLAASRDGSPLHF.

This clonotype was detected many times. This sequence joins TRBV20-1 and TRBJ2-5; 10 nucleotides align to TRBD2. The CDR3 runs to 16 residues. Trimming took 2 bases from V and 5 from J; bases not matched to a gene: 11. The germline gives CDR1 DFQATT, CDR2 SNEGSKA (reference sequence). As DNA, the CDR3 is TGCAGTGCTAGACCTTCTTCTAGCGGGAGCGTGGAGACCCAGTACTTC. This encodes CSARPSSSGSVETQYF.

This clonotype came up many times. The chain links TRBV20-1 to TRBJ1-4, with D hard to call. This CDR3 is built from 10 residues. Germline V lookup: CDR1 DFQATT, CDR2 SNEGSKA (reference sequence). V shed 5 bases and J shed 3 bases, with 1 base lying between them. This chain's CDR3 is CSASNEKLFF. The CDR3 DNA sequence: TGCAGTGCTTCTAATGAAAAACTGTTTTTT.

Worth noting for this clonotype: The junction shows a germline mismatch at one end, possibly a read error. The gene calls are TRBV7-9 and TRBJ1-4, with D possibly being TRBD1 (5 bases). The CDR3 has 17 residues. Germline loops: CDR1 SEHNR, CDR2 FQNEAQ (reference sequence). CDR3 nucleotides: TGCGCCAGCAGCCAAGGGGCAGGGAGCGGATCTAATGAAAAACTGTTTTTT. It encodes CASSQGAGSGSNEKLFF.

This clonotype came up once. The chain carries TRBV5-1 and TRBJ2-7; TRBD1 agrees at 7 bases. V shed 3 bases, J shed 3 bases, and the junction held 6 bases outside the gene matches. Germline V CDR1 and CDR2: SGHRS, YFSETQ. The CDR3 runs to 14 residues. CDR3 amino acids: CASSSTGDGYEQYF. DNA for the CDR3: TGCGCCAGCAGCTCCACAGGGGACGGCTACGAGCAGTACTTC.

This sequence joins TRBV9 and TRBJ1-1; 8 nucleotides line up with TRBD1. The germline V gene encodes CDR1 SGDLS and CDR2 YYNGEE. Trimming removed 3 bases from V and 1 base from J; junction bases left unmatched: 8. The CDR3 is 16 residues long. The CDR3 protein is CASSANPDRENTEAFF. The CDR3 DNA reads TGTGCCAGCAGCGCCAACCCGGACAGGGAGAACACTGAAGCTTTCTTT.

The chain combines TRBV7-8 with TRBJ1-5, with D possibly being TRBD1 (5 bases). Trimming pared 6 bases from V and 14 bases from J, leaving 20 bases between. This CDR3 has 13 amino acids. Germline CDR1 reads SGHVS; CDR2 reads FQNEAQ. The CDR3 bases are TGTGCCAGCAGTTCCGCGGCAGGGACCTACGAGCATTTT. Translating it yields CASSSAAGTYEHF.